This T cell receptor beta chain was captured by sequencing in a study of early T cells in non-severe SARS-CoV-2 infection. The CDR3 extends over 13 amino acids. Germline V lookup: CDR1 SQVTM, CDR2 ANQGSEA. V lost 5 bases and J 0 bases, leaving 10 bases between the germline ends. The protocol attached unique molecular identifiers to individual cDNA molecules. MiXCR, run by TCRdb on the 5' RACE reads, gives a single entry per CDR3 protein. The repertoire holds tens of thousands of distinct CDR3 sequences, with roughly 13% as singletons. Ten or more counts support this clonotype. The material sequenced was whole blood. This receptor was obtained from an adult who was a healthcare worker with PCR-confirmed SARS-CoV-2 infection or an uninfected control (not recorded which). The gene calls are TRBV29-1 and TRBJ1-1; D unresolved. CDR3 in amino acids: CSVRRGMNTEAFF. In nucleotides, the CDR3 is TGCAGCGTTCGTCGGGGTATGAACACTGAAGCTTTCTTT. Based on the CDR3 plus reference TRBV29-1 and TRBJ1-1, the full variable domain is SAVISQKPSRDICQRGTSLTIQCQVDSQVTMMFWYRQQPGQSLTLIATANQGSEATYESGFVIDKFPISRPNLTFSTLTVSNMSPEDSSIYLCSVRRGMNTEAFFGQGTRLTVV.